The rows below give T cell receptor beta chains drawn from one sample of a study of blood T cell repertoires in COVID-19. The data were produced by immunoSEQ multiplex PCR, yet TCRdb's version contains in-frame clones alone and is incomplete. The sample shows roughly 120,000 clones, less than 85% of them seen only once. The material sequenced was peripheral blood. All receptors derive from a human donor with acute or convalescent COVID-19. The donor label of this sample is uncertain. Each CDR3 is given with its conserved first and last residue. The D gene is left open where the match is weak. A row's size may be missing; if present it is once, few, many or a size class.

d_call clone_size j_call v_call cdr3_aa cdr3_nt
NA once TRBJ1-5 TRBV2 CASSTGLGKPQHF TGTGCCAGCAGTACAGGGTTAGGTAAGCCCCAGCATTTT
NA NA TRBJ1-2 TRBV19 CASSGGGLSNSYTF TGTGCCAGTAGTGGCGGCGGCTTGTCAAATAGCTACACCTTC
NA NA TRBJ2-5 TRBV9 CASSVAGGWETQYF TGTGCCAGCAGCGTAGCGGGGGGCTGGGAGACCCAGTACTTC
NA NA TRBJ2-5 TRBV12-3/TRBV12-4 CASSLRGETQYF TGTGCCAGCAGTTTAAGGGGAGAGACCCAGTACTTC
NA NA TRBJ1-3 TRBV6-5 CASSYSGQGRGNTIYF TGTGCCAGCAGTTACTCAGGGCAGGGGAGAGGAAACACCATATATTTT
TRBD1 many TRBJ2-7 TRBV24-1 CATSDPSDRDYEQYF TGTGCCACCAGTGATCCGAGCGACAGGGACTACGAGCAGTACTTC
NA NA TRBJ1-4 TRBV2 CASSGGYETNEKLFF TGTGCCAGCAGTGGAGGGTACGAAACTAATGAAAAACTGTTTTTT
NA NA TRBJ2-3 TRBV6-5 CASRASLRGTDTQYF TGTGCCAGCAGGGCCTCCTTGCGAGGGACAGATACGCAGTATTTT
TRBD1 NA TRBJ1-2 TRBV2 CASTLGQGVIGYTF TGTGCCAGCACCCTAGGGCAGGGGGTCATCGGCTACACCTTC
NA NA TRBJ2-1 TRBV29-1 CSAGQPGGEQFF TGCAGCGCAGGACAACCCGGCGGTGAGCAGTTCTTC
TRBD1 few TRBJ1-6 TRBV27 CASSTIPGQGPSPLHF TGTGCCAGCAGTACCATCCCGGGACAGGGCCCTTCACCCCTCCACTTT
NA NA TRBJ1-2 TRBV6-5 CASSSPSLNYGYTF TGTGCCAGCAGTTCCCCTAGTCTTAACTATGGCTACACCTTC
NA NA TRBJ2-6 TRBV10-2 CASRPSPLAGANVLTF TGCGCCAGCAGACCTTCACCGTTAGCAGGGGCCAACGTCCTGACTTTC
NA NA TRBJ2-2 TRBV19 CASNRGADTGELFF TGTGCCAGTAATCGGGGGGCCGACACCGGGGAGCTGTTTTTT
NA few TRBJ1-1 TRBV19 CASSIYGHYEAFF TGTGCCAGTAGCATTTACGGACACTATGAAGCTTTCTTT
NA few TRBJ1-2 TRBV7-9 CASSFENSLGYTF TGTGCCAGCAGCTTCGAAAACAGCCTTGGCTACACCTTC
TRBD1 NA TRBJ2-7 TRBV3-1/TRBV3-2 CASSHTGTGYEQYF TGTGCCAGCAGCCACACCGGGACAGGGTACGAGCAGTACTTC
NA few TRBJ1-5 TRBV29-1 CSAGTPGQPQHF TGCAGCGCTGGGACTCCGGGGCAGCCCCAGCATTTT
TRBD2 many TRBJ2-5 TRBV11-2 CASSQRGGIQETQYF TGTGCCAGCTCTCAGCGGGGGGGAATCCAAGAGACCCAGTACTTC
TRBD2 once TRBJ2-1 TRBV3-1/TRBV3-2 CASSHARGSGQFF TGTGCCAGCAGCCACGCGCGGGGGTCGGGGCAGTTCTTC
TRBD2 NA TRBJ2-5 TRBV27 CASSDVLAGGGETQYF TGTGCCAGCAGCGACGTACTAGCGGGGGGCGGAGAGACCCAGTACTTC
NA NA TRBJ1-2 TRBV5-1 CASSFQAANYGYTF TGCGCCAGCAGCTTTCAAGCGGCCAACTATGGCTACACCTTC
TRBD1 few TRBJ1-5 TRBV11-2 CASSLGTGYVDQPQHF TGTGCCAGCAGCTTAGGGACAGGGTATGTCGATCAGCCCCAGCATTTT
NA few TRBJ2-5 TRBV18 CASSPHYGGTQYF TGTGCCAGCTCACCACACTACGGTGGGACCCAGTACTTC
NA NA TRBJ2-5 TRBV11-1 CASRAGGKETQYF TGTGCCAGCAGGGCAGGGGGGAAAGAGACCCAGTACTTC
NA NA TRBJ1-6 TRBV27 CASSPHNRRGNSPLHF TGTGCCAGCAGTCCCCATAATCGCAGGGGTAATTCACCCCTCCACTTT
NA NA TRBJ1-1 TRBV5-1 CASSYLRLMADTEAFF TGCGCCAGCAGCTACCTGCGACTGATGGCGGACACTGAAGCTTTCTTT
NA NA TRBJ1-4 TRBV7-9 CASSPGVGNFHEKLFF TGTGCCAGCAGCCCCGGGGTAGGAAACTTCCATGAAAAACTGTTTTTT
NA NA TRBJ1-1 TRBV10-3 CAIRGAQGPGAEAFF TGTGCCATCAGAGGCGCCCAGGGGCCAGGAGCTGAAGCTTTCTTT
TRBD2 NA TRBJ2-3 TRBV3-1/TRBV3-2 CASSQGAGGLSDTQYF TGTGCCAGCAGCCAAGGAGCGGGGGGGCTTTCAGATACGCAGTATTTT
NA once TRBJ1-2 TRBV7-9 CASSLGGASGYTF TGTGCCAGCAGCTTAGGAGGAGCGAGTGGCTACACCTTC
TRBD2 NA TRBJ2-5 TRBV2 CASSLLAGLGGETQYF TGTGCCAGCAGTCTGTTAGCGGGGTTGGGAGGAGAGACCCAGTACTTC
NA NA TRBJ1-2 TRBV10-2 CASSPWQGGNGYTF TGCGCCAGCAGTCCGTGGCAGGGTGGGAATGGCTACACCTTC
NA NA TRBJ1-6 TRBV5-1 CASSEQTGNNSPLHF TGCGCCAGCAGCGAGCAGACAGGAAATAATTCACCCCTCCACTTT
NA NA TRBJ2-7 TRBV6-5 CASSSHSRVGEQYF TGTGCCAGCAGTTCCCACTCCAGGGTCGGGGAGCAGTACTTC
NA NA TRBJ2-5 TRBV19 CASSIGQQETQYF TGTGCCAGTAGTATAGGACAGCAAGAGACCCAGTACTTC
NA NA TRBJ2-5 TRBV6-6 CASSYHRETQYF TGTGCCAGCAGTTACCATCGGGAGACCCAGTACTTC
TRBD1 NA TRBJ2-7 TRBV4-2 CASSQERTGSYEQYF TGTGCCAGCAGCCAAGAAAGGACAGGCTCCTACGAGCAGTACTTC
NA NA TRBJ2-2 TRBV7-3 CASSYTGGAGELFF TGTGCCAGCAGCTACACAGGGGGGGCCGGGGAGCTGTTTTTT
TRBD2 NA TRBJ2-5 TRBV19 CASSIGGAPGTQYF TGTGCCAGTAGTATCGGGGGGGCCCCAGGGACCCAGTACTTC
TRBD1 once TRBJ2-1 TRBV6-5 CASSYDRGSEQFF TGTGCCAGCAGTTACGACAGGGGGAGTGAGCAGTTCTTC
NA NA TRBJ1-1 TRBV7-9 CASSRGARVSTEAFF TGTGCCAGCAGCCGCGGGGCGAGGGTTAGCACTGAAGCTTTCTTT
TRBD1 NA TRBJ2-1 TRBV14 CASSRTRTGINNEQFF TGTGCCAGCAGCAGAACCCGGACAGGGATTAACAATGAGCAGTTCTTC
NA NA TRBJ2-1 TRBV4-1 CASSQAGTAYNEQFF TGCGCCAGCAGCCAAGCAGGAACTGCCTACAATGAGCAGTTCTTC
NA NA TRBJ2-5 TRBV7-8 CASSSPAQIIQETQYF TGTGCCAGCAGCTCCCCCGCCCAGATAATCCAAGAGACCCAGTACTTC
TRBD2 few TRBJ2-7 TRBV5-1 CASSLLLAGEAYEQYF TGCGCCAGCAGCTTATTATTAGCGGGGGAAGCCTACGAGCAGTACTTC
TRBD1 few TRBJ1-1 TRBV19 CASSMGFGQGAGGTEAFF TGTGCCAGTAGTATGGGATTTGGGCAGGGGGCCGGTGGTACTGAAGCTTTCTTT
NA many TRBJ1-2 TRBV18 CASSLQRGGGDYGYTF TGTGCCAGCTCCCTCCAAAGAGGGGGGGGTGACTATGGCTACACCTTC